This T cell receptor beta chain was observed in a study of blood T cell repertoires in COVID-19. Overall study context: Acute and convalescent COVID-19 samples came from the United States, Italy and Spain. T cells, B-cell-depleted T cells, or PBMCs provided the cDNA or gDNA that served as material.

This clone was recorded only once. Original methodology: The authors estimated nucleated cell counts from reference gene primer amplification. Produced via immunoSEQ multiplex PCR; TCRdb's table is partial and in-frame only. V, J and clone size reflect that table, while D and trimming were determined from the DNA. The sample yields 150,000 to 200,000 clones, 86% seen once. Sequenced sample: peripheral blood. This receptor was obtained from a woman at least 80 years old in a cohort sampled during active or convalescent COVID-19.

The CDR3: CASRPWGAVQETQYF. Written as DNA, the CDR3 is TGTGCCAGCAGGCCTTGGGGAGCGGTCCAAGAGACCCAGTACTTC. This chain joins TRBV7-2 and TRBJ2-5; possibly TRBD2 for D (5 bases). Germline V gene lookup returns CDR1 SGHTA and CDR2 FQGNSA. There are 15 residues in the CDR3. Trimming left V 6 bases short and J 1 base short, with 15 bases between.